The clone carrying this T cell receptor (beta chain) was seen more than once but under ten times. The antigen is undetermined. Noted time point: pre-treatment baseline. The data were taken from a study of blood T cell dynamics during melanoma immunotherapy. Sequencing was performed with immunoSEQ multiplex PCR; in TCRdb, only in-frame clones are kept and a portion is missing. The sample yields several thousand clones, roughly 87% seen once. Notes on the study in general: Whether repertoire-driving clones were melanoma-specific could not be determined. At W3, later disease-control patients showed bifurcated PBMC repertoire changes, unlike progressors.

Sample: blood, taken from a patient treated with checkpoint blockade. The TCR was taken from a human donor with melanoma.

CDR3 coding DNA: TGTGCCTGGAGTCGGGCTGTGGCTGAAGCTTTCTTT. This translates into CAWSRAVAEAFF. J is TRBJ1-1 and V is TRBV30; D is unclear. Trimming removed 2 bases at V and 6 bases at J, with 10 bases between. Germline CDR1 and CDR2: GTSNPN and SVGIG (reference sequence). This CDR3 spans 12 amino acids.